The 20 T cell receptor beta chains below come from one sample, sequenced in a study of shared clonotypes between healthy human individuals. Measured with immunoSEQ multiplex PCR; TCRdb has only the in-frame clones, and not every one. The profile shows more than 450,000 clones, about four fifths of them singletons. Sequences were obtained from PBMCs. All receptors derive from a woman in her forties in good health. Some clones in this sample may be carry-over from other donors' samples.

CDR3 loop: CASSYYSNQPQHF. In DNA, the CDR3 is TGTGCCAGCAGTTATTATAGCAATCAGCCCCAGCATTTT. The gene calls are TRBV2 and TRBJ1-5; D uncertain. With 5 bases removed from V and 0 bases from J, the gap between germline ends came to 5 bases. The CDR3 covers 13 residues. From germline, CDR1 is SNHLY and CDR2 FYNNEI.

The chain is built from TRBV5-1 and TRBJ1-2, with 11 bases identical to TRBD1. Germline V gene data show CDR1 as SGHRS and CDR2 as YFSETQ. The CDR3 contains 17 residues. Trimming cost V 1 base and J 8 bases; bases outside gene matches: 13. The CDR3 is CASSLLGQGAVFGGYTF. The CDR3 DNA sequence: TGCGCCAGCAGCTTGCTAGGACAGGGGGCAGTGTTCGGCGGCTACACCTTC. The full variable domain, completed using reference TRBV5-1 and TRBJ1-2, is KAGVTQTPRYLIKTRGQQVTLSCSPISGHRSVSWYQQTPGQGLQFLFEYFSETQRNKGNFPGRFSGRQFSNSRSEMNVSTLELGDSALYLCASSLLGQGAVFGGYTFGSGTRLTVV.

The chain combines TRBV21-1 with TRBJ1-1; the D call TRBD1 from the table was never checked on the DNA. TRBV21-1 is tagged as a pseudogene. CDR3 size: 13 residues. CDR3 in amino acids: CASRARGGTEAFF. In DNA form, the CDR3 reads TGTGCCAGCAGGGCCAGGGGCGGCACTGAAGCTTTCTTT.

The chain joins TRBV5-6 to TRBJ2-7; 9 bases are a match to TRBD2. J gave up 3 bases and V 2 bases, and 9 bases lay outside the gene matches. This CDR3 region has 16 residues. The germline CDR1 and CDR2 sequences are SGHDT and YYEEEE. In DNA, the CDR3 is TGTGCCAGCAGCTTCTACGAGGCGGGAGGGTTCTACGAGCAGTACTTC. It codes for CASSFYEAGGFYEQYF.

This chain connects TRBV5-1 to TRBJ2-3; D is possibly TRBD1 (6 bases). The germline V gene encodes CDR1 SGHRS and CDR2 YFSETQ. The CDR3 covers 15 residues. Trimming cost V 0 bases and J 5 bases, with 13 bases left between them. CDR3 nucleotide sequence: TGCGCCAGCAGCTTGGCCAGGGGTGAGGTAGATACGCAGTATTTT. Its translation is CASSLARGEVDTQYF.

In nucleotides, the CDR3 is TGTGCCAGCAGCGAACAGGACGGGGCCGCGAACACCGGGGAGCTGTTTTTT. It is translated as CASSEQDGAANTGELFF. The gene calls are TRBV6-1 and TRBJ2-2; D is possibly TRBD1 or TRBD2 (5 bases each). The CDR3 runs to 17 residues. Trimming stripped 6 bases from V and 0 bases from J, with 17 bases between. Germline loops: CDR1 MNHNS, CDR2 SASEGT.

V usage is TRBV28 and J usage is TRBJ2-5, with TRBD2 matching over 10 bases. The closer fit of TRBJ2-7 to the DNA end suggests the J call may be wrong. The CDR3 covers 15 residues. The V gene's germline CDR1 is MDHEN and CDR2 SYDVKM. Written as DNA, the CDR3 is TGTGCCAGCAGTTCATTGGGACTAGCGTTTAACGAGCAGTACTTC. It specifies CASSSLGLAFNEQYF.

The genes are TRBV5-1 and TRBJ2-1; D may be TRBD1 (6 bases). CDR1 and CDR2 (germline): SGHRS, YFSETQ. This CDR3 has 12 amino acids. V lost 3 bases to trimming and J lost 7 bases, with 8 bases between them. CDR3 nucleotides: TGCGCCAGCAGCTCGGACAGAAATGAGCAGTTCTTC. Encoded protein: CASSSDRNEQFF.

The chain recombines TRBV27 with TRBJ2-1; TRBD2 aligns across 13 bases. Germline CDR1 and CDR2: MNHEY and SMNVEV (reference sequence). V lost 5 bases and J lost 13; bases outside the gene matches: 14. The CDR3 covers 16 residues. CDR3 bases: TGTGCCAGCAGTACAAGGACTAGCGGGAGTAGAACTCATCAGTTCTTC. Translated: CASSTRTSGSRTHQFF.

This clone occurred once. The rearrangement joins TRBV28 to TRBJ2-1; 10 bases align to TRBD2. The germline V gene has CDR1 MDHEN and CDR2 SYDVKM. The V and J ends lost 10 bases and 7 bases, in that order; junction bases with no gene match: 22. The CDR3 spans 18 residues. The DNA for the CDR3 is TGTGCCACCGGTAGAACCCGAAGGGCTAGCGGGAGTGGAAATGAGCAGTTCTTC. This sequence encodes CATGRTRRASGSGNEQFF. The full variable domain, its missing parts supplied by reference TRBV28 and TRBJ2-1, is DVKVTQSSRYLVKRTGEKVFLECVQDMDHENMFWYRQDPGLGLRLIYFSYDVKMKEKGDIPEGYSVSREKKERFSLILESASTNQTSMYLCATGRTRRASGSGNEQFFGPGTRLTVL.

As DNA, the CDR3 is TGCGCCAGCAGCTTGGGGTCCGGGTTTTCCTACGAGCAGTACTTC. Translating it yields CASSLGSGFSYEQYF. The chain links TRBV5-1 to TRBJ2-7; D remains unclear. The CDR3 contains 15 residues. Germline V CDR1 and CDR2: SGHRS, YFSETQ. V lost 0 bases to trimming and J lost 1 base, with 11 bases between them.

V gene TRBV7-3 combines with J gene TRBJ2-7; D is possibly TRBD1 or TRBD2 (6 bases each). The CDR3 covers 15 residues. The V gene's germline CDR1 is SGHTA and CDR2 FQGTGA. V was trimmed by 2 bases and J by 2 bases, leaving 13 bases between them. Written as DNA, the CDR3 is TGTGCCAGCAGCTTATCCCGCGGGACACCCTACGAGCAGTACTTC. Protein product: CASSLSRGTPYEQYF.

This clone was seen only a few times. CDR3 sequence reads: CASSWGANQPQHF. The CDR3 DNA reads as TGTGCCAGCAGTTGGGGGGCTAATCAGCCCCAGCATTTT. This chain links TRBV6-1 with TRBJ1-5, with a tentative D call TRBD1 (6 bases). Trimming removed 5 bases from V and 4 bases from J, with 9 bases in between. In germline, CDR1 is MNHNS, CDR2 SASEGT. The CDR3 length is 13 residues.

This clone was observed a handful of times. V and J are TRBV11-2 and TRBJ2-3; 8 nucleotides match TRBD2. This CDR3 has 17 residues. Trimming at V came to 1 base and at J to 0 bases, leaving 6 bases not matched to a gene. In germline, CDR1 is SGHAT, CDR2 FQNNGV. The CDR3 loop reads CASSLAGASGSTDTQYF. The CDR3 region has the DNA TGTGCCAGCAGCTTAGCCGGAGCTAGCGGGAGCACAGATACGCAGTATTTT.

The CDR3: CASNSGDYEQYF. As DNA, the CDR3 is TGTGCCAGCAACTCCGGGGACTACGAGCAGTACTTC. The chain combines TRBV28 with TRBJ2-7, with D possibly being TRBD2 (5 bases). The V gene lost 7 bases and the J gene lost 3 bases, with 10 bases spanning the gap. The CDR3 totals 12 residues. Germline V gene sequence: CDR1 MDHEN, CDR2 SYDVKM.

The rearrangement uses TRBV12-1 and TRBJ2-7. TRBV12-1 is designated a pseudogene. There are 16 residues in the CDR3. The CDR3 region has the DNA TGTGCCAGCAGCTTTGTGGCTACGGCCTACTCCTACGAGCAGTACTTC. This encodes CASSFVATAYSYEQYF.

This clone was detected many times. The rearrangement links TRBV29-1 to TRBJ1-2, with D perhaps TRBD1 (5 bases). The CDR3 loop spans 12 amino acids. CDR1 is SQVTM, CDR2 ANQGSEA, per germline. Trimming cost V 4 bases and J 2 bases, with 8 bases left between them. Written as DNA, the CDR3 is TGCAGCGTTGGGACATCAAACTATGGCTACACCTTC. Residues: CSVGTSNYGYTF.

There are a few counts of this clone. The chain is built from TRBV11-2 and TRBJ1-1; D remains ambiguous. This CDR3 has 13 amino acids. V was shortened by 2 bases and J by 7 bases, with 11 bases between the two germline ends. Per germline, CDR1 SGHAT and CDR2 FQNNGV. This CDR3 reads CASSLSRAGEAFF. CDR3 bases: TGTGCCAGCAGCTTAAGTAGGGCGGGTGAAGCTTTCTTT.

The V call is TRBV7-2, the J call TRBJ2-7; D uncertain. The CDR3 sequence is 12 residues long. Trimming cost V 0 bases and J 3 bases, with 3 bases left between them. Per the germline V gene, CDR1 is SGHTA and CDR2 is FQGNSA. For the CDR3, the DNA is TGTGCCAGCAGCTTAGCGTTCTACGAGCAGTACTTC. This codes for CASSLAFYEQYF.

This clone was detected only once. The chain employs TRBV6-1 and TRBJ2-7; 12 nucleotides match TRBD2. Germline V lookup: CDR1 MNHNS, CDR2 SASEGT. Germline trimming cut 3 bases from V and 4 bases from J; bases unmatched to any gene: 7. This CDR3 region has 16 residues. The CDR3 reads CASSDPRLAGAYEQYF. DNA for the CDR3: TGTGCCAGCAGTGACCCCCGACTAGCGGGAGCGTACGAGCAGTACTTC.